This T cell receptor beta chain was captured in a study of T cell responses to AZD1222 COVID-19 vaccine (dated by TCRdb to 2020 to 2023). Background on the whole study: A total of about 230 trial participants underwent TCR sequencing, of whom around 200 received two doses of AZD1222 and around 26 received two doses of the MenACWY control vaccine. Trial participants were enrolled into age subgroups of 18-55, 56-69 and 70-plus years, which contained around 150, 29 and 61 TCR-sequenced participants, respectively. Broader findings and caveats from the paper: In the small 56-69-year group, the increase in depth fell short of significance, most likely because of low power. Reportedly, close to half of the unique spike-specific TCRs recognized epitopes lying outside the regions that are mutated in the B.1.351 and B.1.1.7 variants. Because no day 14 peak-response samples were available, repertoires were characterized only after the peak T cell response. Participants were mostly white British and included more females than males, and it was suggested by the authors that clonal diversity may have been underestimated. Spike-specific TCR breadth and depth rose significantly after two AZD1222 doses compared with day 0 and with MenACWY recipients. Vaccine-associated CD4 TCRs spanned the whole spike protein, with dominant responses in regions 160-218 and 743-854. Conclusions about previously exposed vaccinees are limited because only six or seven AZD1222 recipients were SARS-CoV-2 seropositive at baseline.

Concerning this clone itself: Its antigen is still unknown. No much larger clone is present one base from it, and per-base qualities are unavailable.

The germline V gene provides CDR1 LGHNA and CDR2 YNFKEQ. A distance of 14 bases separates the germline ends of V and J, which lose 1 base and 5 bases respectively. The CDR3, cysteine through phenylalanine, is 15 amino acids long. Kept here is only the CDR3 DNA, which spans 45 bases and is read in frame from base 1. The CDR3 regions of human TCRbeta chains were analyzed by immunosequencing. The published analysis was carried out like this. TCRs in the repertoires were compared against a reference library of SARS-CoV-2-specific TCRs that had been generated with the MIRA antigen-specificity platform. Breadth meant the fraction of unique TCRs that were SARS-CoV-2-associated, whereas depth meant the fraction of total T cells that were SARS-CoV-2-associated. Using the MIRA data, every spike-specific TCR was mapped to the spike region that the TCR reacted to and assigned to either a CD4 or a CD8 class. Log10-transformed breadth and depth values were compared by one-way ANOVA with Sidak's multiple comparisons tests. What TCRdb holds here is the immuneACCESS table cut down to in-frame rearrangements. Part of the clones is not present; checked against another copy, under half of the missing clones reflect an unresolved V gene, and the others are unexplained. Clone size and the V and J calls come from that table; the DNA yielded D and trimming. A total of roughly 77,000 clones appear in this sample, 90% of them only once. The ten biggest clones cover over 3% of the sample.

The time point label, as the study defines it: about 28 days (+/-7) after the second vaccine dose. Because spike-specific TCR depth and breadth did not differ between the two schedules, AZD1222 recipients who got a second dose at roughly 4 weeks were pooled with those who got a second dose at roughly 12 weeks. The vaccinee samples were drawn from two UK trials, COV001 and COV002, one of which was a single-blind randomized controlled phase 2/3 trial testing AZD1222 (ChAdOx1 nCoV-19) in healthy adults. Trial participant PBMC samples were collected at day 0 and day 28 after the second dose for TCRbeta chain sequencing.

The V and J genes are TRBV4-2 and TRBJ2-5; TRBD1 is possibly the D segment (5 matching bases). The receptor's source is an adult who received the AZD1222 COVID-19 vaccine. The sequences come from peripheral blood, collected 28 days after the second AZD1222 dose. The sequence in DNA is TGTGCCAGCAGCCAAGGGGGCTTAGAAGGGGAGACCCAGTACTTC. It is translated as CASSQGGLEGETQYF.